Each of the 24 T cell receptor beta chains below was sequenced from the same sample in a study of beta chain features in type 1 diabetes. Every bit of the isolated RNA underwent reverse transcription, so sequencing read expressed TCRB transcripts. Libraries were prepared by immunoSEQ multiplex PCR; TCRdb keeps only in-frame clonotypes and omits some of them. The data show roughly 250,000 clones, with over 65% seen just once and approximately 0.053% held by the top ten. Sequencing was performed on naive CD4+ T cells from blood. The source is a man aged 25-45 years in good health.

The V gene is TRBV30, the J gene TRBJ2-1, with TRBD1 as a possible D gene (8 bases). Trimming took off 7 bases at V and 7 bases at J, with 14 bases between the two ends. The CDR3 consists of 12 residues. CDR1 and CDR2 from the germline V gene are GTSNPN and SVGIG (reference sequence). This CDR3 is CASDRGGNEQFF. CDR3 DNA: TGTGCCTCTGACAGGGGAGGGAATGAGCAGTTCTTC.

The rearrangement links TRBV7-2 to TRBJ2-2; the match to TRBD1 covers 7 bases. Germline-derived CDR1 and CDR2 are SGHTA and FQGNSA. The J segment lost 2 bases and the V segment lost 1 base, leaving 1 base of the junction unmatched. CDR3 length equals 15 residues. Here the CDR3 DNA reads TGTGCCAGCAGCTTAGGACAGGGTAACACCGGGGAGCTGTTTTTT. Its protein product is CASSLGQGNTGELFF.

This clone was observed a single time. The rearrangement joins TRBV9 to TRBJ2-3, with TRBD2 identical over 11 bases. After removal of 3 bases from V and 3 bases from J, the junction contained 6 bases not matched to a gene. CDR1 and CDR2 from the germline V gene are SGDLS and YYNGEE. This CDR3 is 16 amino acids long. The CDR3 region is CASSALAGGTTDTQYF. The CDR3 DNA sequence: TGTGCCAGCAGCGCCCTAGCGGGGGGTACTACAGATACGCAGTATTTT. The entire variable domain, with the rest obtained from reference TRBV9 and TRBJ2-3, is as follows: DSGVTQTPKHLITATGQRVTLRCSPRSGDLSVYWYQQSLDQGLQFLIQYYNGEERAKGNILERFSAQQFPDLHSELNLSSLELGDSALYFCASSALAGGTTDTQYFGPGTRLTVL.

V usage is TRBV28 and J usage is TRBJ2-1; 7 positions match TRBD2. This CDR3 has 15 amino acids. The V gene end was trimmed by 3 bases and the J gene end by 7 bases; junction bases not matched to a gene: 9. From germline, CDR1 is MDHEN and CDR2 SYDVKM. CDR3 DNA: TGTGCCAGCAGTTTGTTGGCGGGAGCGGGAAATGAGCAGTTCTTC. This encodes CASSLLAGAGNEQFF.

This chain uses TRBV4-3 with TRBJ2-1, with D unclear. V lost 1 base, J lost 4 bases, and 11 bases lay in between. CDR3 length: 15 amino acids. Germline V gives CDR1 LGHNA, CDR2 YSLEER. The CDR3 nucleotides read TGCGCCAGCAGCCAAGTGGGGAACAATTACAATGAGCAGTTCTTC. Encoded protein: CASSQVGNNYNEQFF.

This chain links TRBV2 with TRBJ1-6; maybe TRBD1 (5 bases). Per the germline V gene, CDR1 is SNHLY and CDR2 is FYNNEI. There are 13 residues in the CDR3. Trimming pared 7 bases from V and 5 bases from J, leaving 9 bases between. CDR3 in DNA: TGTGCCAGCACCCGGACACATAATTCACCCCTCCACTTT. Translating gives CASTRTHNSPLHF.

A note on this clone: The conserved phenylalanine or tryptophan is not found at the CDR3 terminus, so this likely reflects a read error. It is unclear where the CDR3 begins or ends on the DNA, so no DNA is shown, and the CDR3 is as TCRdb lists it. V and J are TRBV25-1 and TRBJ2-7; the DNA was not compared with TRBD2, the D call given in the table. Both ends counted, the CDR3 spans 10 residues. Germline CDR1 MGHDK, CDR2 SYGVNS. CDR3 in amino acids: CASSDMGRGS.

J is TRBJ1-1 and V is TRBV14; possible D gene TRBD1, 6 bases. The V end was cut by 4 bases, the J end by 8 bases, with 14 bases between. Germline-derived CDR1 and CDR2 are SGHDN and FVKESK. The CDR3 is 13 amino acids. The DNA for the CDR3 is TGTGCCAGCAGCCTGGGACATGGCGGGGAAGCTTTCTTT. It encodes CASSLGHGGEAFF.

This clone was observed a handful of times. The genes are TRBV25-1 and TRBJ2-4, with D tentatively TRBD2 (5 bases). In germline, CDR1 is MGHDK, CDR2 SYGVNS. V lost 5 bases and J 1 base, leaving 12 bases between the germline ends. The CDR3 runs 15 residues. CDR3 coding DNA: TGTGCCAGCAGTCCCTCTAGCCCGGCCAAAAACATTCAGTACTTC. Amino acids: CASSPSSPAKNIQYF.

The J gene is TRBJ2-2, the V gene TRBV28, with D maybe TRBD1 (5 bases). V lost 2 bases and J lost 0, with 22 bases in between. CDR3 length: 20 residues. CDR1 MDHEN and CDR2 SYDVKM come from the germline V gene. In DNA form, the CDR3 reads TGTGCCAGCAGTTTAGTTTGGCAGGGTCATTCCAACCCGAACACCGGGGAGCTGTTTTTT. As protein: CASSLVWQGHSNPNTGELFF.

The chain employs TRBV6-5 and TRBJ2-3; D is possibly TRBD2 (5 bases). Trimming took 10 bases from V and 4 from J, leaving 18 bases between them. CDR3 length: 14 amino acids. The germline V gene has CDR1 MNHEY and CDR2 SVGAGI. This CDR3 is CATAPRGSADTQYF. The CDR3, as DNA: TGTGCCACCGCACCCCGAGGTAGCGCAGATACGCAGTATTTT.

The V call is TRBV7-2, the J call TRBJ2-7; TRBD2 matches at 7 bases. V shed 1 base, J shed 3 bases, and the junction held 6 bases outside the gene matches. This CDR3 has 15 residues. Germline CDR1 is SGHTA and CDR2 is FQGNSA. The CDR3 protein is CASSLDSGSFYEQYF. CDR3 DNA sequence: TGTGCCAGCAGCTTAGATAGCGGGTCTTTCTACGAGCAGTACTTC.

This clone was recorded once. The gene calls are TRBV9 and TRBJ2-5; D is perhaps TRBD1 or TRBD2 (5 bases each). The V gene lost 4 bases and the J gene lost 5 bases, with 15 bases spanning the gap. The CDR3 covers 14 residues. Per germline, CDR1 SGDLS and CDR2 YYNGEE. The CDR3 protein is CASSSRGTEETQYF. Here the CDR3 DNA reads TGTGCCAGCAGCTCGAGGGGCACGGAGGAGACCCAGTACTTC.

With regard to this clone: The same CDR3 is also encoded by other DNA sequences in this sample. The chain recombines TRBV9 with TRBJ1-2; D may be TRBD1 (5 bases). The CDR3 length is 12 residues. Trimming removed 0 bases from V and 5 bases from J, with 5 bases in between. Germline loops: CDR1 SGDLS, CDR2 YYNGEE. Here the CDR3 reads CASSVEGYGYTF. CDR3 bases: TGTGCCAGCAGCGTAGAGGGGTATGGCTACACCTTC. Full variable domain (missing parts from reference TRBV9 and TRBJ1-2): DSGVTQTPKHLITATGQRVTLRCSPRSGDLSVYWYQQSLDQGLQFLIQYYNGEERAKGNILERFSAQQFPDLHSELNLSSLELGDSALYFCASSVEGYGYTFGSGTRLTVV.

Written as DNA, the CDR3 is TGTGCCTGGAGTCTTGGGCTAGTGGAGACCCAGTACTTC. Protein: CAWSLGLVETQYF. The V and J genes are TRBV30 and TRBJ2-5; D remains ambiguous. This CDR3 comprises 13 residues. V was trimmed by 2 bases and J by 5 bases, leaving 12 bases between them. Looked up from germline, CDR1 is GTSNPN and CDR2 is SVGIG (reference sequence).

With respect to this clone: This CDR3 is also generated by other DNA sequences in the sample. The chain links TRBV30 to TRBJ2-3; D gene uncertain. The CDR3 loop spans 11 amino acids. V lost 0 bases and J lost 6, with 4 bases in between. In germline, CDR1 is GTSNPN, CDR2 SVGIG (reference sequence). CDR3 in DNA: TGTGCCTGGAGTGTACCCGATACGCAGTATTTT. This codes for CAWSVPDTQYF.

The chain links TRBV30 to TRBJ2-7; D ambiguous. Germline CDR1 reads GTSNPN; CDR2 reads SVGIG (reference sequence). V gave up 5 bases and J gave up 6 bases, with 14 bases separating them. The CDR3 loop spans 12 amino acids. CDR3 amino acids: CAWSPISSEQYF. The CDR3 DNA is TGTGCCTGGTCCCCGATTAGTTCCGAGCAGTACTTC. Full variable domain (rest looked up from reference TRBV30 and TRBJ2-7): SQTIHQWPATLVQPVGSPLSLECTVEGTSNPNLYWYRQAAGRGLQLLFYSVGIGQISSEVPQNLSASRPQDRQFILSSKKLLLSDSGFYLCAWSPISSEQYFGPGTRLTVT.

CDR3 in amino acids: CASSLEGRWNEKLFF. The DNA for the CDR3 is TGTGCCAGCAGCTTAGAGGGACGTTGGAATGAAAAACTGTTTTTT. The rearrangement uses TRBV7-9 and TRBJ1-4, with a possible D match to TRBD1 (5 bases). The CDR3 contains 15 residues. V lost 1 base and J 5 bases, leaving 11 bases between the germline ends. CDR1 SEHNR and CDR2 FQNEAQ come from the germline V gene (reference sequence).

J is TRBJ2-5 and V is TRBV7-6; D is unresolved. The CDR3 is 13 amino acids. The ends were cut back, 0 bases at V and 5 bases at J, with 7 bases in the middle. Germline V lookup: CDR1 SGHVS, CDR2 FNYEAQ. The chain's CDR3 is CASSLAIRETQYF. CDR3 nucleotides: TGTGCCAGCAGCTTAGCGATACGGGAGACCCAGTACTTC.

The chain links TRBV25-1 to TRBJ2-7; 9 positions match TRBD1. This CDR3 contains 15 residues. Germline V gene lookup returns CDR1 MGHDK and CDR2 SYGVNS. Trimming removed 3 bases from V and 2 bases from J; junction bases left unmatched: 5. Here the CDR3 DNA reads TGTGCCAGCAGTGACCACAGGGGGCGCACCTACGAGCAGTACTTC. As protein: CASSDHRGRTYEQYF.

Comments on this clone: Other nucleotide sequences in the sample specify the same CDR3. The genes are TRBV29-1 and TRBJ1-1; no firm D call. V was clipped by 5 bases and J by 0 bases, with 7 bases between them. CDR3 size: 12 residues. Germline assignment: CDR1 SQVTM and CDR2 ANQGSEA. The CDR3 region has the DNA TGCAGCGTTTCCGGGCTGAACACTGAAGCTTTCTTT. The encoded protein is CSVSGLNTEAFF.

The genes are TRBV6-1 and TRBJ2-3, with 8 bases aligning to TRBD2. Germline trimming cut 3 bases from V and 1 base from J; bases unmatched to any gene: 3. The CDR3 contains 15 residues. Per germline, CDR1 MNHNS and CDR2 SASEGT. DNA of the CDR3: TGTGCCAGCAGTGAGGCAGCGGGGGGCACAGATACGCAGTATTTT. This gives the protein CASSEAAGGTDTQYF.

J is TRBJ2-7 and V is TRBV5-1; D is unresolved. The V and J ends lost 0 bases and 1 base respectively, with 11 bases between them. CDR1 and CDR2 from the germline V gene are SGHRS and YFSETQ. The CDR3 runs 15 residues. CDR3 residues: CASSLEPDASYEQYF. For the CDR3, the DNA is TGCGCCAGCAGCTTGGAACCCGACGCTTCCTACGAGCAGTACTTC.

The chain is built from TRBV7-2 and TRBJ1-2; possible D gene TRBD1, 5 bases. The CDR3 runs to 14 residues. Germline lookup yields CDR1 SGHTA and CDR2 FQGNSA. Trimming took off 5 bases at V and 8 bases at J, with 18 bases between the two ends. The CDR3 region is CASSPRTAHRGYTF. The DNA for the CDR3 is TGTGCCAGCAGCCCTCGGACGGCCCACAGGGGCTACACCTTC. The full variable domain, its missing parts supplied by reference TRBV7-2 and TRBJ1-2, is GAGVSQSPSNKVTEKGKDVELRCDPISGHTALYWYRQSLGQGLEFLIYFQGNSAPDKSGLPSDRFSAERTGGSVSTLTIQRTQQEDSAVYLCASSPRTAHRGYTFGSGTRLTVV.